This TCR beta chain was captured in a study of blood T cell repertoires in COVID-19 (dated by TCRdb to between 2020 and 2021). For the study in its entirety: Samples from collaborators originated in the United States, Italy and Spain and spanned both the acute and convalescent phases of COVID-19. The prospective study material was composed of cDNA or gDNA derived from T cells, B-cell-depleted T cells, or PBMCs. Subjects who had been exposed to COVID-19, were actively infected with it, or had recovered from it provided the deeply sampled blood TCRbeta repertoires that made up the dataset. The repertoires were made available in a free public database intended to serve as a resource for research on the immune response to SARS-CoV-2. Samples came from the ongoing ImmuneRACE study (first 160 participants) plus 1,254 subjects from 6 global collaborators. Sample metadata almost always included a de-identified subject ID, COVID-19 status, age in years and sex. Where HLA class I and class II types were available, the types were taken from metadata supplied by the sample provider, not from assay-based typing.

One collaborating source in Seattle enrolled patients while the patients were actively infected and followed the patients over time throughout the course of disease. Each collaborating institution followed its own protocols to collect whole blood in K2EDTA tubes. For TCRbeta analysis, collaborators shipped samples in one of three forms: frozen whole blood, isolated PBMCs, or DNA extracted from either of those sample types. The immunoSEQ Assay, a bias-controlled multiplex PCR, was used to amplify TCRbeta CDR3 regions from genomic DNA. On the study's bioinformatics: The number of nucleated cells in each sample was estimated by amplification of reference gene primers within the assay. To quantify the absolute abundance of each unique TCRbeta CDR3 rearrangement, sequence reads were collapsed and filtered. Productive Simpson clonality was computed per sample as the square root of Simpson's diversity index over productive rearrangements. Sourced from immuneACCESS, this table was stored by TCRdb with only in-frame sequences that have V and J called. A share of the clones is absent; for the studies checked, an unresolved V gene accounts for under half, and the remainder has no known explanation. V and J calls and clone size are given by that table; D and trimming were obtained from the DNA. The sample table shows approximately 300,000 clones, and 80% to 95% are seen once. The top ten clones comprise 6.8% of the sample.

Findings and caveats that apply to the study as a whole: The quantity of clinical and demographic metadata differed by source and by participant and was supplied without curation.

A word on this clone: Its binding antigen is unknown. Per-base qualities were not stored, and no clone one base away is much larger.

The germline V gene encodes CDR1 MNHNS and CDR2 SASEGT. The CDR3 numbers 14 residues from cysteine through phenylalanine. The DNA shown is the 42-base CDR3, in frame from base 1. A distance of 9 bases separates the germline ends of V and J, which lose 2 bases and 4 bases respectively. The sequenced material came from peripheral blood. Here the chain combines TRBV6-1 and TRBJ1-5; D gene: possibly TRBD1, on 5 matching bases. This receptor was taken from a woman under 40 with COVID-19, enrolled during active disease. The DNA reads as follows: TGTGCCAGCAGTGAACCCAGGGTTAATCAGCCCCAGCATTTT. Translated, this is CASSEPRVNQPQHF.